The 22 T cell receptor beta chains given below trace back to one sample, sequenced in a study of blood T cells in healthy people across ages. It was with a sample-barcoded 5' primer and a J-beta primer mix that a second PCR of roughly 6 to 11 cycles was run. TCRdb reprocessed the 5' RACE reads via MiXCR and lists one record per CDR3 protein. Among 500,000 to 600,000 distinct CDR3 sequences listed, 27% were seen once. Sequencing was carried out using blood. The receptor source for this set is a woman in her seventies in good health.

The chain recombines TRBV5-1 with TRBJ2-7, with D unresolved. The CDR3 runs to 16 residues. V lost 0 bases to trimming and J lost 2 bases, with 15 bases between them. Germline values: CDR1 SGHRS, CDR2 YFSETQ. As DNA, the CDR3 is TGCGCCAGCAGCTTGGGACGGTTAGGGATACCCTACGAGCAGTACTTC. Translation: CASSLGRLGIPYEQYF.

This clonotype was observed a few times. V usage is TRBV4-2 and J usage is TRBJ2-5, with 15 bases fitting TRBD2. CDR1 and CDR2 (germline): LGHNA, YNFKEQ. There are 20 residues in the CDR3. V was pared by 2 bases and J by 2 bases, with 12 bases of the junction left unmatched. The CDR3 sequence is CASSQNPGLAGGLQQETQYF. Here the CDR3 DNA reads TGTGCCAGCAGCCAAAACCCGGGACTAGCGGGGGGCCTACAACAAGAGACCCAGTACTTC.

This chain joins TRBV5-1 and TRBJ2-3; D perhaps matches TRBD2 (5 bases). The germline V gene has CDR1 SGHRS and CDR2 YFSETQ. Trimming took 4 bases from V and 0 from J, leaving 9 bases between them. The CDR3 covers 14 residues. CDR3: CASSLWTSTDTQYF. CDR3 sequence (DNA): TGCGCCAGCAGCCTCTGGACTAGCACAGATACGCAGTATTTT. The variable domain in full, completed from reference TRBV5-1 and TRBJ2-3, reads KAGVTQTPRYLIKTRGQQVTLSCSPISGHRSVSWYQQTPGQGLQFLFEYFSETQRNKGNFPGRFSGRQFSNSRSEMNVSTLELGDSALYLCASSLWTSTDTQYFGPGTRLTVL.

This rearrangement joins TRBV20-1 to TRBJ1-3, with D perhaps TRBD1 (6 bases). CDR3 size: 14 residues. V was trimmed by 6 bases and J by 2 bases, leaving 14 bases between them. From germline, CDR1 is DFQATT and CDR2 SNEGSKA (reference sequence). CDR3: CSAPRRGTGNTIYF. The DNA of the CDR3 is TGCAGTGCCCCGAGGAGGGGGACTGGAAACACCATATATTTT.

This clonotype was seen more than once but under ten times. The chain employs TRBV7-9 and TRBJ2-7; D gene ambiguous. This CDR3 has 14 residues. Germline CDR1 is SEHNR and CDR2 is FQNEAQ (reference sequence). V was clipped by 8 bases and J by 3 bases, with 17 bases between them. CDR3 coding DNA: TGTGCCAGCGGCCCCCAGTCCCGGTACTACGAGCAGTACTTC. This gives the protein CASGPQSRYYEQYF.

The rearrangement uses TRBV5-1 and TRBJ2-6; possibly TRBD1 for D (6 bases). The V end was cut by 3 bases, the J end by 0 bases, with 16 bases between. This CDR3 is built from 18 residues. The germline CDR1 and CDR2 sequences are SGHRS and YFSETQ. CDR3 sequence: CASSWMGAASSGANVLTF. In DNA, the CDR3 is TGCGCCAGCAGCTGGATGGGGGCCGCCAGCTCTGGGGCCAACGTCCTGACTTTC.

This chain links TRBV7-9 with TRBJ2-7, with D unresolved. This CDR3 has 14 amino acids. The V gene lost 5 bases and the J gene lost 6 bases, with 17 bases spanning the gap. Per germline, CDR1 SEHNR and CDR2 FQNEAQ (reference sequence). DNA for the CDR3: TGTGCCAGCAGCCCCTCGGTCACATCCCTCGAGCAGTACTTC. It encodes CASSPSVTSLEQYF.

This clonotype occurred a few times. The chain recombines TRBV7-2 with TRBJ2-7, with D unclear. The CDR3 is 16 residues long. V was shortened by 0 bases and J by 4 bases, with 16 bases between the two germline ends. Germline assignment: CDR1 SGHTA and CDR2 FQGNSA. In DNA, the CDR3 is TGTGCCAGCAGCTTAGCGGCAGGTCTAGACCGTTACGAGCAGTACTTC. Residues: CASSLAAGLDRYEQYF. The full variable domain, with the rest looked up from reference TRBV7-2 and TRBJ2-7, is GAGVSQSPSNKVTEKGKDVELRCDPISGHTALYWYRQSLGQGLEFLIYFQGNSAPDKSGLPSDRFSAERTGGSVSTLTIQRTQQEDSAVYLCASSLAAGLDRYEQYFGPGTRLTVT.

This clonotype appeared a few times. A junction end diverges from the germline sequence, so it may reflect a read error. The chain couples TRBV7-9 to TRBJ1-4; D is ambiguous. Germline V lookup: CDR1 SEHNR, CDR2 FQNEAQ (reference sequence). The CDR3 sequence is 14 residues long. The CDR3 here is CTSSQIWTNEKLFF. The CDR3 nucleotides read TGTACCAGCAGCCAGATCTGGACTAATGAAAAACTGTTTTTT.

DNA of the CDR3: TGTGCCAGCAGCGTAAGACAGGGGCTACAAGAGACCCAGTACTTC. Its translation is CASSVRQGLQETQYF. The chain recombines TRBV7-6 with TRBJ2-5; 8 bases map to TRBD1. The trim removed 5 bases at V and 2 bases at J, leaving 7 bases unmatched. The CDR3 runs 15 residues. Germline V gene sequence: CDR1 SGHVS, CDR2 FNYEAQ. Supplemented by reference TRBV7-6 and TRBJ2-5, the full variable domain reads GAGVSQSPRYKVTKRGQDVALRCDPISGHVSLYWYRQALGQGPEFLTYFNYEAQQDKSGLPNDRFSAERPEGSISTLTIQRTEQRDSAMYRCASSVRQGLQETQYFGPGTRLLVL.

This rearrangement joins TRBV20-1 to TRBJ2-5; TRBD1 matches at 8 bases. The junction had 7 bases not matched to a gene; V was cut back by 0 bases and J by 1 base. In germline, CDR1 is DFQATT, CDR2 SNEGSKA (reference sequence). The CDR3 spans 16 residues. CDR3 nucleotide sequence: TGCAGTGCTAGAGACCGAAACAGGGGGGCCCAAGAGACCCAGTACTTC. Translation: CSARDRNRGAQETQYF.

There are a few counts of this clonotype. This chain uses TRBV20-1 with TRBJ1-6, with D perhaps TRBD1 (5 bases). CDR1 is DFQATT, CDR2 SNEGSKA, per germline (reference sequence). V was shortened by 3 bases and J by 2 bases, with 14 bases between the two germline ends. This CDR3 is built from 16 residues. CDR3 nucleotides: TGCAGTGCTAGTGGAACAGGAGGGACCTATAATTCACCCCTCCACTTT. Translation gives CSASGTGGTYNSPLHF.

In its sample, this clonotype was seen a few times. The CDR3 region is CASSRRGTGADGNTIYF. The CDR3, as DNA: TGTGCCAGCAGCCGTCGGGGGACAGGGGCGGACGGAAACACCATATATTTT. The V and J genes are TRBV3-1 and TRBJ1-3; 10 nucleotides line up with TRBD1. In germline, CDR1 is LGHDT, CDR2 YNNKEL (reference sequence). V lost 4 bases and J lost 4; bases outside the gene matches: 10. This CDR3 has 17 amino acids.

The rearrangement links TRBV6-5 to TRBJ1-2, with D tentatively TRBD1 (5 bases). Germline V gives CDR1 MNHEY, CDR2 SVGAGI. CDR3 length: 14 amino acids. Trimming cost V 5 bases and J 0 bases, with 10 bases left between them. CDR3: CASSRDGANYGYTF. The CDR3 DNA is TGTGCCAGCAGTCGGGACGGAGCTAACTATGGCTACACCTTC.

The V gene is TRBV5-1, the J gene TRBJ2-5; TRBD2 is a possible D gene (5 bases). CDR1 is SGHRS, CDR2 YFSETQ, per germline. With 4 bases removed from V and 3 bases from J, the gap between germline ends came to 16 bases. This CDR3 contains 15 residues. CDR3: CASSPTETRKETQYF. The CDR3, as DNA: TGCGCCAGCAGCCCTACTGAAACTAGAAAAGAGACCCAGTACTTC.

V is TRBV5-1 and J is TRBJ1-4, with 7 bases identical to TRBD1. Looked up from germline, CDR1 is SGHRS and CDR2 is YFSETQ. The CDR3 length is 14 residues. V shed 4 bases, J shed 8 bases, and the junction held 8 bases outside the gene matches. The CDR3 DNA is TGCGCCAGCAGCATAGGGGGCGACGGCGAAAAACTGTTTTTT. It specifies CASSIGGDGEKLFF.

The chain joins TRBV11-2 to TRBJ2-3; possibly TRBD1 for D (6 bases). The CDR3 has 16 amino acids. Germline CDR1 is SGHAT and CDR2 is FQNNGV. With 4 bases removed from V and 3 bases from J, the gap between germline ends came to 17 bases. CDR3 sequence: CASSYGDLRGTDTQYF. For the CDR3, the DNA is TGTGCCAGCAGCTATGGGGACCTCAGGGGTACAGATACGCAGTATTTT.

This clonotype was picked up a small number of times. The rearrangement joins TRBV25-1 to TRBJ2-5, with D perhaps matching TRBD1 (7 bases). The assigned J gene may be wrong: the sequence end matches TRBJ2-1 better. CDR1 is MGHDK, CDR2 SYGVNS, per germline. CDR3 length: 13 residues. CDR3 sequence (DNA): TGTGCCAGCAGTGAACCCGCGGGACAGAAGCAGTTCTTC. Translation gives CASSEPAGQKQFF.

This clonotype was recorded a few times. The rearrangement uses TRBV7-3 and TRBJ2-5; D unresolved. The end of the DNA fits TRBJ2-1 better, so the J call may be wrong. Germline lookup yields CDR1 SGHTA and CDR2 FQGTGA. The CDR3 has 14 residues. For the CDR3, the DNA is TGTGCCAGCAGCTTATTGCAGCTCTACAATGAGCAGTTCTTC. It is translated as CASSLLQLYNEQFF.

V gene TRBV19 combines with J gene TRBJ1-2, with a possible D match to TRBD1 (5 bases). Germline V gives CDR1 LNHDA, CDR2 SQIVND (reference sequence). V was pared by 2 bases and J by 2 bases, with 9 bases between. This CDR3 is 14 amino acids long. The CDR3 here is CASSITGTNYGYTF. The CDR3 DNA is TGTGCCAGTAGTATAACAGGAACCAACTATGGCTACACCTTC.

The sample holds many counts of this clonotype. This chain joins TRBV25-1 and TRBJ1-4, with 8 bases aligning to TRBD1. Trimming removed 7 bases from V and 1 base from J; junction bases left unmatched: 5. The CDR3 runs to 15 residues. Germline-derived CDR1 and CDR2 are MGHDK and SYGVNS. CDR3 nucleotides: TGTGCCAGCACAGCTACAGGGGGAACTAATGAAAAACTGTTTTTT. Translated, it gives CASTATGGTNEKLFF. Based on the CDR3 plus reference TRBV25-1 and TRBJ1-4, the full variable domain is EADIYQTPRYLVIGTGKKITLECSQTMGHDKMYWYQQDPGMELHLIHYSYGVNSTEKGDLSSESTVSRIRTEHFPLTLESARPSHTSQYLCASTATGGTNEKLFFGSGTQLSVL.

The gene calls are TRBV7-2 and TRBJ2-3; D tentatively fits TRBD1 or TRBD2 (6 bases each). This CDR3 has 15 amino acids. Germline CDR1 reads SGHTA; CDR2 reads FQGNSA. Trimming took off 7 bases at V and 0 bases at J, with 14 bases between the two ends. CDR3: CASKPGGPSTDTQYF. CDR3 sequence (DNA): TGTGCCAGCAAACCTGGGGGGCCGAGCACAGATACGCAGTATTTT.